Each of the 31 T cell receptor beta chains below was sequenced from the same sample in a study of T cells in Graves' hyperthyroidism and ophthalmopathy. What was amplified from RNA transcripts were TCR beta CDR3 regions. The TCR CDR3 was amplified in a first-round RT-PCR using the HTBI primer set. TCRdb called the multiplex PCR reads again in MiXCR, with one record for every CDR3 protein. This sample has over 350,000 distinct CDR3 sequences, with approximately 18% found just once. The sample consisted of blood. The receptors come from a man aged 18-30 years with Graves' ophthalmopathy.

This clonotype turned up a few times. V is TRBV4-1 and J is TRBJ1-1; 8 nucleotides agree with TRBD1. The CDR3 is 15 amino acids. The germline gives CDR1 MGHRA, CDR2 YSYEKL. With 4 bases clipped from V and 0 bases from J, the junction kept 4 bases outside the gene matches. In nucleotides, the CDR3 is TGCGCCAGCAGCCCCCAGGGGGCCTTGAACACTGAAGCTTTCTTT. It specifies CASSPQGALNTEAFF.

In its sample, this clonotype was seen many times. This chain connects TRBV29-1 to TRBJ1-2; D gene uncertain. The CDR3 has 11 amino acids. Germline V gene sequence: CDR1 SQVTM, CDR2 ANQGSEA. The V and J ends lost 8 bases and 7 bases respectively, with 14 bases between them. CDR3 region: CSISDGFGYTF. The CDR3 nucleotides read TGCAGCATCTCGGATGGATTTGGCTACACCTTC.

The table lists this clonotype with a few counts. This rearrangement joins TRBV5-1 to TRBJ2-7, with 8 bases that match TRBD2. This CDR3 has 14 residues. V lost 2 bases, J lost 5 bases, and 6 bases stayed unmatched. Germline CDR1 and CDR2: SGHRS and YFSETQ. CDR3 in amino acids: CASSFNDGGDEQYF. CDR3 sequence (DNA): TGCGCCAGCAGCTTCAACGACGGGGGGGACGAGCAGTACTTC. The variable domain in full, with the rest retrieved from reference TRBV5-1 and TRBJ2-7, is KAGVTQTPRYLIKTRGQQVTLSCSPISGHRSVSWYQQTPGQGLQFLFEYFSETQRNKGNFPGRFSGRQFSNSRSEMNVSTLELGDSALYLCASSFNDGGDEQYFGPGTRLTVT.

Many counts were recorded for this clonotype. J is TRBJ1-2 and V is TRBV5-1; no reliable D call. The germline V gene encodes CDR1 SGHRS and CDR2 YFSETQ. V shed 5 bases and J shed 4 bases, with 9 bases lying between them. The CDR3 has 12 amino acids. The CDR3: CASSETTYGYTF. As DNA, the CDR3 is TGCGCCAGCAGTGAGACGACCTATGGCTACACCTTC.

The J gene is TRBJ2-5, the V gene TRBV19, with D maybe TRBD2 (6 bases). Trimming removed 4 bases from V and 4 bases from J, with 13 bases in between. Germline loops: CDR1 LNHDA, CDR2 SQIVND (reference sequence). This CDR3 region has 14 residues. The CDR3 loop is CASSRDGLPETQYF. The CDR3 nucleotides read TGTGCCAGTAGTAGGGACGGACTACCAGAGACCCAGTACTTC. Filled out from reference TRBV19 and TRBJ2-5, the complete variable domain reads DGGITQSPKYLFRKEGQNVTLSCEQNLNHDAMYWYRQDPGQGLRLIYYSQIVNDFQKGDIAEGYSVSREKKESFPLTVTSAQKNPTAFYLCASSRDGLPETQYFGPGTRLLVL.

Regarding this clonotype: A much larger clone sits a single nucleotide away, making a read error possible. CDR3: CASSRSDTAAFF. For the CDR3, the DNA is TGTGCCAGCAGCAGGTCTGACACTGCAGCTTTCTTT. The chain is built from TRBV12-3 or TRBV12-4 and TRBJ1-1; no clear D. CDR3 size: 12 residues.

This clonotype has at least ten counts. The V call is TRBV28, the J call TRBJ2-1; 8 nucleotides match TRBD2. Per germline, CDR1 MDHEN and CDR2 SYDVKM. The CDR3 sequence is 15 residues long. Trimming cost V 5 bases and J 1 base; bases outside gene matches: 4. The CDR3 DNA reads TGTGCCAGCAGTGAGCGGGGGCCATCCTACAATGAGCAGTTCTTC. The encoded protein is CASSERGPSYNEQFF.

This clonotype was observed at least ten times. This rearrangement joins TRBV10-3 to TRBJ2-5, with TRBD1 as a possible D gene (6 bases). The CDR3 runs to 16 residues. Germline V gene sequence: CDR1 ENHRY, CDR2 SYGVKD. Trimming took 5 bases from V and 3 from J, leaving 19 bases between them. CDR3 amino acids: CAISPQGIAGEETQYF. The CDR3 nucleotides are TGTGCCATCAGTCCCCAGGGGATAGCTGGGGAAGAGACCCAGTACTTC.

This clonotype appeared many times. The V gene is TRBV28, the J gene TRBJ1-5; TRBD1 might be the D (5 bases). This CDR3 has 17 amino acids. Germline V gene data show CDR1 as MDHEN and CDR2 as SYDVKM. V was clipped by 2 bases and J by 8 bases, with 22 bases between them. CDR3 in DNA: TGTGCCAGCAGTTTAGTCCTTCGCTTGGGGCCGCTCGAGCCCCAGCATTTT. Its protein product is CASSLVLRLGPLEPQHF.

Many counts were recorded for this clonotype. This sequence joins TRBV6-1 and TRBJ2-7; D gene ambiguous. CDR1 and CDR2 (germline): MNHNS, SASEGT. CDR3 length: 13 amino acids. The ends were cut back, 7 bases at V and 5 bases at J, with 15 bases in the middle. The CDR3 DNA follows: TGTGCCAGCATCCCCGGGCCGTCGAACGAGCAGTACTTC. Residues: CASIPGPSNEQYF.

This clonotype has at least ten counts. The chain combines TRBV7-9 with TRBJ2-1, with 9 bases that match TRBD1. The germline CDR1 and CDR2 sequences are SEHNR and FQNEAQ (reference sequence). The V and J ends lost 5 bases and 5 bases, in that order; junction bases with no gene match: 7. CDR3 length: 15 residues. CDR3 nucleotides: TGTGCCAGCAGCCCGGGACAGGGTAGCCACAATGAGCAGTTCTTC. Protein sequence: CASSPGQGSHNEQFF.

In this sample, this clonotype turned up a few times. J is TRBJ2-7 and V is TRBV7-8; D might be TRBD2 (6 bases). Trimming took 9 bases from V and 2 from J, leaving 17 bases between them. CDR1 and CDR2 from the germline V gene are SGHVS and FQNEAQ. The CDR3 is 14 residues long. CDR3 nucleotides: TGTGCCAGTAGAGCCGGGACTGGGCCCTACGAGCAGTACTTC. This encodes CASRAGTGPYEQYF.

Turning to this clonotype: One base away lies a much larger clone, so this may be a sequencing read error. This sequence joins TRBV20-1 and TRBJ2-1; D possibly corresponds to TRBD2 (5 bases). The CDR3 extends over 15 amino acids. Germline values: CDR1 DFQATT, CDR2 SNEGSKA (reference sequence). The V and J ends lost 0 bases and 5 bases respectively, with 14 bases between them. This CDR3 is CSARDPVGIDNEQFF. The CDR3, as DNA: TGCAGTGCTAGAGATCCCGTCGGGATCGACAATGAGCAGTTCTTC.

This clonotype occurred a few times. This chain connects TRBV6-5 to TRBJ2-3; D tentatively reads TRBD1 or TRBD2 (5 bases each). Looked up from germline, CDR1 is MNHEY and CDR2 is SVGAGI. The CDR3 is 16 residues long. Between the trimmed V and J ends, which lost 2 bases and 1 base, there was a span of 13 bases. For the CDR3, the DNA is TGTGCCAGCAGTTACGAGTGGGGGAGCGGCACAGATACGCAGTATTTT. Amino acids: CASSYEWGSGTDTQYF.

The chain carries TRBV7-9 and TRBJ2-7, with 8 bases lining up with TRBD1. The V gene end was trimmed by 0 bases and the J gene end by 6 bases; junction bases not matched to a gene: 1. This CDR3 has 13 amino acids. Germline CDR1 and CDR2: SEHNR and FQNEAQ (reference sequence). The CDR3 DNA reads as TGTGCCAGCAGCTTAGCAACAGGGGGCGAGCAGTACTTC. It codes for CASSLATGGEQYF.

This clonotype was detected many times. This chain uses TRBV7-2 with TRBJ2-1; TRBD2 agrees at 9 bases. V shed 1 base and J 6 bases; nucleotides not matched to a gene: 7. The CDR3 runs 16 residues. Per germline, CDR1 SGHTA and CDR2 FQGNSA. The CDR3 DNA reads TGTGCCAGCAGCTTAGGATTTGGCGGGGGGGCCAATGAGCAGTTCTTC. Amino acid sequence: CASSLGFGGGANEQFF.

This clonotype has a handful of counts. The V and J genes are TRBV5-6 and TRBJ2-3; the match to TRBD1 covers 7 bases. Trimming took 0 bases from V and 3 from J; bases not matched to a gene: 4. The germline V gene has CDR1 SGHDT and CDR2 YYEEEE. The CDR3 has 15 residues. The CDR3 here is CASSLADRETDTQYF. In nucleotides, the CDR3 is TGTGCCAGCAGCTTGGCCGACAGGGAAACAGATACGCAGTATTTT.

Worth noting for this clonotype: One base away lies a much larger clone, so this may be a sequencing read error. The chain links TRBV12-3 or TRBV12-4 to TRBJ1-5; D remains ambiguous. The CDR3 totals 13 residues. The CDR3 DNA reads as TGTGCCAGCAGTTTAGAAGATTATCAGCTCCAGCATTTT. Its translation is CASSLEDYQLQHF.

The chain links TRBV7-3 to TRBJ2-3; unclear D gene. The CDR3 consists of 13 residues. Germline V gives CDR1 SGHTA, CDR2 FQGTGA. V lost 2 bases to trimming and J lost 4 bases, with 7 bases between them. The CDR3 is CASSLLGADTQYF. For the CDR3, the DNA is TGTGCCAGCAGCTTATTAGGCGCAGATACGCAGTATTTT.

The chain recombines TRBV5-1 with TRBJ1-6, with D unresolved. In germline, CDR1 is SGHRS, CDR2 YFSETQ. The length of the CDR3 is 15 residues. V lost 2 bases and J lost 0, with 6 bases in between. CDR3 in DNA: TGCGCCAGCAGCTTAACGGGCTCCTATAATTCACCCCTCCACTTT. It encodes CASSLTGSYNSPLHF.

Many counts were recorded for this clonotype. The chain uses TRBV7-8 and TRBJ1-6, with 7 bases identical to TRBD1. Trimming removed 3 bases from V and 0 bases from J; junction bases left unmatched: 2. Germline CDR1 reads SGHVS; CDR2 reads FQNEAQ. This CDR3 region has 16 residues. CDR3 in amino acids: CASSFRGTSYNSPLHF. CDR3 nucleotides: TGTGCCAGCAGCTTCAGGGGGACCTCCTATAATTCACCCCTCCACTTT.

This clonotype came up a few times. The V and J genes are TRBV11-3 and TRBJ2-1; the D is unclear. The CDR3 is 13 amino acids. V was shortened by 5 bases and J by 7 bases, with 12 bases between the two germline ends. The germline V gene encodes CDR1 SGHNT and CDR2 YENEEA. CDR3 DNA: TGTGCCAGCAGCCTCGAGTATGGGAATGAGCAGTTCTTC. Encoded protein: CASSLEYGNEQFF.

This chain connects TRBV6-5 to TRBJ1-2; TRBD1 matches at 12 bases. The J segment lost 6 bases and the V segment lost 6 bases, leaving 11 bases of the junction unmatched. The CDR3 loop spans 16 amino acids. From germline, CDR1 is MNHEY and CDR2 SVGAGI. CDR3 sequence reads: CASSYLGTGGADGYTF. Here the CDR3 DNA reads TGTGCCAGCAGCTACCTTGGGACAGGGGGCGCGGATGGCTACACCTTC.

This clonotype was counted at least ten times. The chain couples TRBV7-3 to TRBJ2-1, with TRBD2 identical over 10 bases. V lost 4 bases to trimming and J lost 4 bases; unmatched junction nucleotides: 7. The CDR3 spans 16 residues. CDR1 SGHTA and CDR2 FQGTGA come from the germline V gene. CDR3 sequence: CASSSEAGGLYNEQFF. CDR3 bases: TGTGCCAGCAGCTCAGAAGCGGGGGGGCTATACAATGAGCAGTTCTTC.

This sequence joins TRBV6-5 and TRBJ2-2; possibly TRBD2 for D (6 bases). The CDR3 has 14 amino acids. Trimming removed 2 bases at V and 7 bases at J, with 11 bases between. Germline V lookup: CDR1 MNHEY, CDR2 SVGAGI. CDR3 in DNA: TGTGCCAGCAGTTACCCAGCGGGCGACGGGGAGCTGTTTTTT. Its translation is CASSYPAGDGELFF.

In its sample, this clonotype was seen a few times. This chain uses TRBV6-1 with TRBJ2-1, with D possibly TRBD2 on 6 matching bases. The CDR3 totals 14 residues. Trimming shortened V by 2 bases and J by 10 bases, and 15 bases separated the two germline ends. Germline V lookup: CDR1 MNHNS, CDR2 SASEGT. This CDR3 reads CASSERRGQVEQFF. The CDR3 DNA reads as TGTGCCAGCAGTGAACGGCGGGGCCAGGTCGAGCAGTTCTTC.

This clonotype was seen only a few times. In nucleotides, the CDR3 is TGTGCCAGCAGTTTAGTCGGGACAGGGGGACTTCGGGCTTTCTTT. It specifies CASSLVGTGGLRAFF. The rearrangement links TRBV12-3 or TRBV12-4 to TRBJ1-1; 11 positions agree with TRBD1. This CDR3 contains 15 residues. J lost 11 bases, V lost 1 base, and 9 bases had no gene match.

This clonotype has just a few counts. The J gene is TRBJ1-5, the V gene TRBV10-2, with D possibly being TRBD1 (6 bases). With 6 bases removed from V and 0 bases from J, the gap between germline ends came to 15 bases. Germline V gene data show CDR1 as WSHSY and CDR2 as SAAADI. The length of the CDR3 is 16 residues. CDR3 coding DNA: TGCGCCAGCAGCCCGACAGGAGCTTATAGCAATCAGCCCCAGCATTTT. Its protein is CASSPTGAYSNQPQHF.

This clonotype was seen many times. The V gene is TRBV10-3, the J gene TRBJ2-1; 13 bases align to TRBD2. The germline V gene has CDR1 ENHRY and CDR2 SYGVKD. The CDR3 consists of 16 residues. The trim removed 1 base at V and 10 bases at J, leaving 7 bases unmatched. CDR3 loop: CAISELGLAGKPEQFF. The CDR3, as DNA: TGTGCCATCAGTGAGTTGGGACTAGCGGGGAAGCCCGAGCAGTTCTTC.

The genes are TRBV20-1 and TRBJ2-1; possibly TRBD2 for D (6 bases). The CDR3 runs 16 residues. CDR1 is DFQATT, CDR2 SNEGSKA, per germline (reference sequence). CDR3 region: CRLGGRTPPQSNEQFF. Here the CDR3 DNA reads TGCAGGCTCGGAGGGCGGACACCGCCCCAGTCCAATGAGCAGTTCTTC.

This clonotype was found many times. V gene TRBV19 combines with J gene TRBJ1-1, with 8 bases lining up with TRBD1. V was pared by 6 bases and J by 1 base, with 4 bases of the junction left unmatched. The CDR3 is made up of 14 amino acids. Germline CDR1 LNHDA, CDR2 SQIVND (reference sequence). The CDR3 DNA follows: TGTGCCAGTAGGATCAGGGGGCAGAACACTGAAGCTTTCTTT. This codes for CASRIRGQNTEAFF. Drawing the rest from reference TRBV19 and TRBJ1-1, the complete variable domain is DGGITQSPKYLFRKEGQNVTLSCEQNLNHDAMYWYRQDPGQGLRLIYYSQIVNDFQKGDIAEGYSVSREKKESFPLTVTSAQKNPTAFYLCASRIRGQNTEAFFGQGTRLTVV.